The 8 T cell receptor beta chains reported below all come from one sample, sequenced in a study of T cells in Graves' hyperthyroidism and ophthalmopathy. There were TCR beta CDR3 regions amplified from RNA transcripts. Researchers ran a first-round RT-PCR on the TCR CDR3 using the HTBI primer set. TCRdb redid the calling of the multiplex PCR reads with MiXCR, one entry per CDR3 protein. The data contain 400,000 to 500,000 distinct CDR3 sequences, 14% of them singletons. The specimen sequenced was blood. Source of these receptors: a woman between 18 and 29 years old with Graves' hyperthyroidism.

The CDR3 region has the DNA TGTGCCAGCAGGATAGGGGCGCGGGACACTGAAGCTTTCTTT. Translating gives CASRIGARDTEAFF. This chain connects TRBV6-1 to TRBJ1-1, with D maybe TRBD1 (5 bases). The CDR3 extends over 14 amino acids. Germline CDR1 reads MNHNS; CDR2 reads SASEGT. V shed 6 bases and J shed 3 bases, with 14 bases lying between them.

This clonotype was detected ten times or more. The CDR3 region has the DNA TGTGCCAGCAGTGGGGGATTGAACACTGAAGCTTTCTTT. Translated, it gives CASSGGLNTEAFF. The chain combines TRBV27 with TRBJ1-1; the D gene is possibly TRBD1 (5 bases). Germline values: CDR1 MNHEY, CDR2 SMNVEV (reference sequence). Trimming removed 5 bases from V and 0 bases from J, with 7 bases in between. This CDR3 comprises 13 residues.

This clonotype was observed a few times. A single base separates this from a much larger clone, so it may be a read error. The chain recombines TRBV7-2 with TRBJ2-3; 9 bases line up with TRBD2. Losses at the gene ends were 8 bases for V and 8 bases for J; bases not matched to a gene: 11. Per germline, CDR1 SGHTA and CDR2 FQGNSA. This CDR3 comprises 14 residues. The CDR3: CASWSAGGRGTQYF. Here the CDR3 DNA reads TGTGCCAGCTGGTCAGCGGGAGGCCGTGGTACGCAGTATTTT. Supplemented by reference TRBV7-2 and TRBJ2-3, the full variable domain reads GAGVSQSPSNKVTEKGKDVELRCDPISGHTALYWYRQSLGQGLEFLIYFQGNSAPDKSGLPSDRFSAERTGGSVSTLTIQRTQQEDSAVYLCASWSAGGRGTQYFGPGTRLTVL.

The CDR3 loop reads CATSENRLGNNEQFF. DNA for the CDR3: TGTGCCACCAGCGAAAACAGGTTAGGCAACAATGAGCAGTTCTTC. The chain combines TRBV24-1 with TRBJ2-1; D might be TRBD1 (5 bases). The length of the CDR3 is 15 residues. Germline CDR1 KGHDR, CDR2 SFDVKD. V lost 7 bases, J lost 5 bases, and 17 bases lay in between.

This clonotype was found many times. The rearrangement joins TRBV19 to TRBJ1-1; D remains unclear. This CDR3 contains 15 residues. The germline V gene encodes CDR1 LNHDA and CDR2 SQIVND (reference sequence). Trimming took 4 bases from V and 1 from J, leaving 13 bases between them. Here the CDR3 reads CASSTTEIPNTEAFF. The DNA for the CDR3 is TGTGCCAGTAGTACCACGGAGATCCCGAACACTGAAGCTTTCTTT.

Comment on this clonotype: This may be a read error, as it is one base from a much larger clone. The conserved phenylalanine or tryptophan is not found at the CDR3 terminus, so this likely reflects a read error. The gene calls are TRBV20-1 and TRBJ1-2, with D possibly being TRBD1 (5 bases). The CDR3 totals 12 residues. From germline, CDR1 is DFQATT and CDR2 SNEGSKA (reference sequence). V was cut by 3 bases and J by 6 bases, with 11 bases left in between. In DNA, the CDR3 is TGCAGTGCTAGGCAGGGAGGACATGGCTACACCGTC. Translation: CSARQGGHGYTV.

This clonotype was detected ten times or more. The chain is built from TRBV24-1 and TRBJ2-7; D might be TRBD1 (6 bases). The germline V gene encodes CDR1 KGHDR and CDR2 SFDVKD. This CDR3 spans 14 amino acids. Deletions cut 4 bases from V and 7 bases from J, with 16 bases between. CDR3 bases: TGTGCCACCAGTGAGCAGGGGACGTTTGTGGAGCAGTACTTC. The encoded protein is CATSEQGTFVEQYF.

This clonotype was seen more than once but under ten times. The chain uses TRBV27 and TRBJ2-5, with D tentatively TRBD2 (7 bases). Germline CDR1 and CDR2: MNHEY and SMNVEV (reference sequence). This CDR3 is built from 13 residues. V gave up 8 bases and J gave up 5 bases, with 15 bases separating them. The CDR3 sequence: CASLGGLGETQYF. The CDR3 bases are TGTGCCAGCCTCGGGGGGCTGGGGGAGACCCAGTACTTC.